The rows below give T cell receptor beta chains drawn from one sample of a study of blood T cell repertoires in COVID-19. Assay used: immunoSEQ multiplex PCR; TCRdb lists only in-frame clones, some missing. In the table there are about 150,000 clones, more than 80% of which are singletons. Sample: peripheral blood. These receptors originate from a woman aged 55-70 years with active COVID-19. Each CDR3 is given with its conserved first and last residue. The order of the fields is J gene, V gene, CDR3 length, CDR3 protein.

j_gene: TRBJ2-7
v_gene: TRBV11-2
len: 15
CDR3aa: CASSRSGDKTYEQYF

j_gene: TRBJ2-3
v_gene: TRBV7-9
len: 17
CDR3aa: CASSPGLAGARTDTQYF

j_gene: TRBJ1-2
v_gene: TRBV19
len: 13
CDR3aa: CASSPGGAYGYTF

j_gene: TRBJ1-2
v_gene: TRBV9
len: 14
CDR3aa: CASSGSTSGYGYTF

j_gene: TRBJ2-1
v_gene: TRBV7-3
len: 16
CDR3aa: CASSFIEAYTYNEQFF

j_gene: TRBJ1-3
v_gene: TRBV18
len: 14
CDR3aa: CASSPPRVRNTIYF

j_gene: TRBJ2-2
v_gene: TRBV28
len: 16
CDR3aa: CASSLAGQGVPGELFF

j_gene: TRBJ1-6
v_gene: TRBV5-1
len: 16
CDR3aa: CASSLASSSYNSPLHF

j_gene: TRBJ1-1
v_gene: TRBV19
len: 15
CDR3aa: CASSSRGRRNTEAFF

j_gene: TRBJ2-7
v_gene: TRBV4-1
len: 14
CDR3aa: CASSRAGDGWEQYF

j_gene: TRBJ1-2
v_gene: TRBV19
len: 12
CDR3aa: CASSMTVYGYTF

j_gene: TRBJ1-3
v_gene: TRBV1
len: 16
CDR3aa: CTSTIPTGDQRNTIYF

j_gene: TRBJ2-1
v_gene: TRBV7-9
len: 15
CDR3aa: CASSLGDSGYNEQFF

j_gene: TRBJ2-7
v_gene: TRBV5-4
len: 12
CDR3aa: CATATDSYEQYF

j_gene: TRBJ1-2
v_gene: TRBV19
len: 13
CDR3aa: CASSSGTGNGYTF

j_gene: TRBJ2-5
v_gene: TRBV5-4
len: 15
CDR3aa: CASSFEGGRSETQYF

j_gene: TRBJ2-2
v_gene: TRBV7-2
len: 17
CDR3aa: CASSFRTLNTYTGELFF

j_gene: TRBJ2-7
v_gene: TRBV5-1
len: 15
CDR3aa: CASSLTLAGSYEQYF

j_gene: TRBJ2-1
v_gene: TRBV5-4
len: 14
CDR3aa: CASSLYGRGNEQFF

j_gene: TRBJ2-1
v_gene: TRBV6-5
len: 14
CDR3aa: CASSWGLAFNEQFF

j_gene: TRBJ2-2
v_gene: TRBV6-5
len: 13
CDR3aa: CASSYRGTGELFF

j_gene: TRBJ1-4
v_gene: TRBV28
len: 16
CDR3aa: CASSPSTGAFNEKLFF

j_gene: TRBJ2-7
v_gene: TRBV6-2/TRBV6-3
len: 11
CDR3aa: CASSSAYEQYF

j_gene: TRBJ1-4
v_gene: TRBV5-6
len: 16
CDR3aa: CASSSIQGATNEKLFF

j_gene: TRBJ1-5
v_gene: TRBV28
len: 12
CDR3aa: CASSFLAQPQHF

j_gene: TRBJ1-2
v_gene: TRBV6-6
len: 11
CDR3aa: CATAQGGGYTF

j_gene: TRBJ2-3
v_gene: TRBV28
len: 12
CDR3aa: CAVQGRTDTQYF

j_gene: TRBJ1-2
v_gene: TRBV29-1
len: 14
CDR3aa: CSVEAGTGWDGYTF

j_gene: TRBJ1-1
v_gene: TRBV7-9
len: 13
CDR3aa: CASSFMGLEAAFF

j_gene: TRBJ2-1
v_gene: TRBV6-2/TRBV6-3
len: 15
CDR3aa: CASSLNGLAHSEQFF

j_gene: TRBJ2-5
v_gene: TRBV7-3
len: 15
CDR3aa: CASSLMGQPQETQYF

j_gene: TRBJ2-1
v_gene: TRBV18
len: 17
CDR3aa: CASSPLTSGRAYNEQFF

j_gene: TRBJ2-7
v_gene: TRBV7-9
len: 15
CDR3aa: CASSHSGQGTYEQYF